This is a list of T cell receptor beta chains from one sample in a study of response to subunit inactivated influenza vaccine. TCRdb used MiXCR to reprocess the RT-PCR reads, holding one entry per CDR3 protein. The sample records about 540,000 distinct CDR3 sequences, roughly a quarter being singletons. These data were also filed under a second study, of T cells expressing NK-cell markers.

Specimen: CD4+ T cells sorted from PBMCs, collected 11 to 12 days after vaccination. The receptor set was obtained from a man aged 50-60 years who received an inactivated influenza vaccine. Each CDR3 is given with its conserved first and last residue. Fields, in order: J gene, clone size, D gene, V gene, CDR3 DNA, CDR3 protein. D genes are given only for firm matches. The listing skips clone size in some rows; elsewhere it reads once, few, many or a size class.

>TRBJ2-7|NA|NA|TRBV6-2/TRBV6-3
TGTGCCAGCAGTTACAGGGTGCAGTACTTC
CASSYRVQYF
>TRBJ2-1|many|TRBD2|TRBV20-1
TGCAGTGCTAGCACGGGACTAGCGACCGATGAGCAGTTCTTC
CSASTGLATDEQFF
>TRBJ1-1|few|NA|TRBV11-2
TGTGCCAGCAGCTTAGACACACTGCAGAACACTGAAGCTTTCTTT
CASSLDTLQNTEAFF
>TRBJ2-5|NA|NA|TRBV7-2
TGTGCCAGCAGCTTAGGTTCAGGCACAAAGACCCAGTACTTC
CASSLGSGTKTQYF
>TRBJ2-3|few|NA|TRBV28
TGTGCCAGCACAGGGACTCCAGATACGCAGTATTTT
CASTGTPDTQYF
>TRBJ2-1|NA|TRBD1|TRBV27
TGTGCCAGCAGGGCGGGACAGGGGAGAAACAATGAGCAGTTCTTC
CASRAGQGRNNEQFF
>TRBJ2-1|NA|NA|TRBV12-3/TRBV12-4
TGTGCCAGCAGTTTAGGCGGGCAGGCCGGTCAGTTCTTC
CASSLGGQAGQFF
>TRBJ2-1|NA|NA|TRBV6-1
TGTGCCAGCAGTGAAGCGCAGGCAGGGAGGAATGAGCAGTTCTTC
CASSEAQAGRNEQFF
>TRBJ2-1|few|NA|TRBV10-3
TGTGCCATCAGTGGCCTCACCAGCTCCTACAATGAGCAGTTCTTC
CAISGLTSSYNEQFF
>TRBJ1-1|NA|TRBD1|TRBV29-1
TGCAGCGTTCCAGGGGGCACTGAAGCTTTCTTT
CSVPGGTEAFF
>TRBJ1-6|few|NA|TRBV14
TGTGCCAGCAGCCAAAGGGAGAGGGGGACACCCCTCCACTTT
CASSQRERGTPLHF
>TRBJ2-1|NA|NA|TRBV20-1
TGCAGTGCTAGAAGCAGGGTAGATGAGCAGTTCTTC
CSARSRVDEQFF
>TRBJ2-1|NA|NA|TRBV20-1
TGCAGTGCGGTAGGGCAATACAATGAGCAGTTCTTC
CSAVGQYNEQFF
>TRBJ1-2|NA|NA|TRBV25-1
TGTGCCAGCAGTGAAGTTCAAGACTATGGCTACACCTTC
CASSEVQDYGYTF
>TRBJ2-7|few|NA|TRBV4-1
TGCGCCAGCAGCCAAGATGTTAATTATGGGGCGTACGAGCAGTACTTC
CASSQDVNYGAYEQYF
>TRBJ2-5|few|TRBD2|TRBV15
TGTGCCACCAGCAGAGGGGGGACTACTCGGGAGACCCAGTACTTC
CATSRGGTTRETQYF
>TRBJ1-4|NA|NA|TRBV20-1
TGCAGTGCTAGTACTGGGCCGGGGGAAAAACTGTTTTTT
CSASTGPGEKLFF
>TRBJ2-5|NA|TRBD2|TRBV6-1
TGTGCCAGCAGTGCCCAGCGGGGGGCGGAGACCCAGTACTTC
CASSAQRGAETQYF
>TRBJ2-7|many|NA|TRBV4-3
TGCGCCAGCAGCCAAGTTGGCGGGCGCGGATCCTACGAGCAGTACTTC
CASSQVGGRGSYEQYF
>TRBJ2-3|few|TRBD2|TRBV11-2
TGTGCCAGCAGCGTCCGGGGGGCGGGGGGAGTAGATACGCAGTATTTT
CASSVRGAGGVDTQYF
>TRBJ1-2|NA|NA|TRBV12-3/TRBV12-4
TGTGCCAGCACAGAGAGCACGGGTGGCTACACCTTC
CASTESTGGYTF
>TRBJ2-7|many|TRBD1|TRBV10-3
TGTGCCATCGGTTCCCCGGACAGGGGGATTTACGAGCAGTACTTC
CAIGSPDRGIYEQYF
>TRBJ2-7|NA|NA|TRBV5-1
TGCGCCAGCAGCTCGGCACCCGGCGGGCGGAGCTCCTACGAGCAGTACTTC
CASSSAPGGRSSYEQYF
>TRBJ1-5|few|NA|TRBV6-1
TGTGCCAGCAGTGAAGGGTGGGGGGCCAGGAATAGCAATCAGCCCCAGCATTTT
CASSEGWGARNSNQPQHF
>TRBJ2-7|once|TRBD2|TRBV11-2
TGTGCCAGCAGCTTAGGTGGGGAGGCTAGCGGGGGCCCCTACGAGCAGTACTTC
CASSLGGEASGGPYEQYF
>TRBJ2-4|once|NA|TRBV30
TGTGCCTGGAGTGTACGTGGGTTAGTAGCCAAAAACATTCAGTACTTC
CAWSVRGLVAKNIQYF
>TRBJ1-2|NA|TRBD1|TRBV7-2
TGTGCCAGCAGCTTCCAATATTGGACAGGGGACCGTGGCTACACCTTC
CASSFQYWTGDRGYTF
>TRBJ2-1|NA|NA|TRBV10-3
TGTGCCATCAGTGAGAGCGCCGATCCGCAGTTCTTC
CAISESADPQFF
>TRBJ2-1|NA|NA|TRBV7-9
TGTGCCAGCAGCACCCCCGGGACTCGTCGCAATGAGCAGTTCTTC
CASSTPGTRRNEQFF
>TRBJ1-2|few|NA|TRBV20-1
TGCAGTGCTAGTGCAGACACCGGGACTAACTATGGCTACACCTTC
CSASADTGTNYGYTF
>TRBJ2-7|NA|NA|TRBV5-6
TGTGCCAGCAGCTTGTTTCAGCCGGGACACAGGACCTACGAGCAGTACTTC
CASSLFQPGHRTYEQYF
>TRBJ2-1|few|TRBD2|TRBV3-1
TGTGCCAGCAGCCAAGATCCCCCTAGCGGGAGGGCCAATGAGCAGTTCTTC
CASSQDPPSGRANEQFF
>TRBJ1-6|few|NA|TRBV5-1
TGCGCCAGCAGCTGGCTGACAGATACTAATTCACCCCTCCACTTT
CASSWLTDTNSPLHF
>TRBJ2-1|few|TRBD1|TRBV2
TGTGCCAGCAGCGCCGGACAGGGCATCTACAATGAGCAGTTCTTC
CASSAGQGIYNEQFF
>TRBJ1-1|few|NA|TRBV7-8
TGTGCCAGTAAGGGCTCTTTTGGCACTGAAGCTTTCTTT
CASKGSFGTEAFF
>TRBJ2-5|few|NA|TRBV7-2
TGTGCCAGCAGTGGAAGGGAAGAGACCCAGTACTTC
CASSGREETQYF
>TRBJ2-5|NA|TRBD2|TRBV4-1
TGCGCCAGCAGCCAGCCGGGACTAGCGGAAGAGACCCAGTACTTC
CASSQPGLAEETQYF
>TRBJ1-2|NA|TRBD1|TRBV18
TGTGCCAGCTCACCTCCCGGGACAGGGGCCTTCTACACCTTC
CASSPPGTGAFYTF